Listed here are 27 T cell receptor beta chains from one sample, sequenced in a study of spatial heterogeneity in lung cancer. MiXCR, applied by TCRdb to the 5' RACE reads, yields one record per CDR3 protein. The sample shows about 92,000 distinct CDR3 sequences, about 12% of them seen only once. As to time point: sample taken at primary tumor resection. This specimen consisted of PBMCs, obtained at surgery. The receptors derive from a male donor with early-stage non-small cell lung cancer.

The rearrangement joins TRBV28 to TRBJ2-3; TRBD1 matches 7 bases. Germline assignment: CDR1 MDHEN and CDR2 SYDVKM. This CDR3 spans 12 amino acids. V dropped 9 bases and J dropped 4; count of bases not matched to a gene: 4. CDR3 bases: TGTGCCAGTACAGGGGTGGCAGATACGCAGTATTTT. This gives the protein CASTGVADTQYF.

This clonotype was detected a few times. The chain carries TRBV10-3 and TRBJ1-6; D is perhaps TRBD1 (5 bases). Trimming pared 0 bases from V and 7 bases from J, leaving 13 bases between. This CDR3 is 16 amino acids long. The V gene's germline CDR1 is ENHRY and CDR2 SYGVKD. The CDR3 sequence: CAISESQRGNNSPLHF. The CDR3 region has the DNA TGTGCCATCAGTGAGTCACAGAGGGGAAACAATTCACCCCTCCACTTT.

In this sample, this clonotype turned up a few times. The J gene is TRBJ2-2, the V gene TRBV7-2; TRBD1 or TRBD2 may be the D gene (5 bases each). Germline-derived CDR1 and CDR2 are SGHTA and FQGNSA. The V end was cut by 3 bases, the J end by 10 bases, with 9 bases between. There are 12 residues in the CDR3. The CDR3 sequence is CASSFRGEELFF. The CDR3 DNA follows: TGTGCCAGCAGCTTTCGGGGCGAGGAGCTGTTTTTT.

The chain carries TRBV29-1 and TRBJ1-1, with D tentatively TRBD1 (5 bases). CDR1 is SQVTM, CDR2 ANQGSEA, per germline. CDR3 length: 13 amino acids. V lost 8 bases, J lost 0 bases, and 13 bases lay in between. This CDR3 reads CSITDSMNTEAFF. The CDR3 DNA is TGCAGCATAACCGACAGCATGAACACTGAAGCTTTCTTT.

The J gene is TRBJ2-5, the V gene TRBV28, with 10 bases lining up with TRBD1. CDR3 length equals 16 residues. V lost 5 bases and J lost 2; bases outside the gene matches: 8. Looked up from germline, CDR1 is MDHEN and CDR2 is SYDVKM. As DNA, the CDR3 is TGTGCCAGCAGTCCCCGGACAGGGGGGGATCAAGAGACCCAGTACTTC. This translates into CASSPRTGGDQETQYF.

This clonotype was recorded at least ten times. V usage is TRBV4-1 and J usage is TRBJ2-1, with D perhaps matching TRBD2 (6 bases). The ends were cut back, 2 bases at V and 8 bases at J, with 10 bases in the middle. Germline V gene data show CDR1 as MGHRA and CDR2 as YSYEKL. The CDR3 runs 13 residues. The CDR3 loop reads CASSQLRGDEQFF. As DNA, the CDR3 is TGCGCCAGCAGCCAATTGCGGGGTGATGAGCAGTTCTTC.

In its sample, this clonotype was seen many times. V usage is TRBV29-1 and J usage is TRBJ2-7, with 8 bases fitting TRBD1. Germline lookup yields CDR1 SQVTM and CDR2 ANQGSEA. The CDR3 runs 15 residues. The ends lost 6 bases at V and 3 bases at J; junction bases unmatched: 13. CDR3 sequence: CSVRDRGIQNYEQYF. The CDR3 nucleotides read TGCAGCGTCAGAGACAGGGGAATCCAAAACTACGAGCAGTACTTC.

The CDR3 sequence is CASSFTGGVPYGYTF. The CDR3 bases are TGTGCCAGCAGTTTTACAGGGGGCGTCCCCTATGGCTACACCTTC. The V call is TRBV12-3 or TRBV12-4, the J call TRBJ1-2, with TRBD1 matching over 9 bases. The CDR3 is 15 residues long. J lost 4 bases, V lost 3 bases, and 6 bases had no gene match.

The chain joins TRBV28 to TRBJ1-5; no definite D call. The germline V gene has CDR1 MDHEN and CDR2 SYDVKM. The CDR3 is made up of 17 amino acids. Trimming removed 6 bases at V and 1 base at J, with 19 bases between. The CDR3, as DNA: TGTGCCAGCAGCCCCGCCAAGGCGAATCCAAGCAATCAGCCCCAGCATTTT. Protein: CASSPAKANPSNQPQHF.

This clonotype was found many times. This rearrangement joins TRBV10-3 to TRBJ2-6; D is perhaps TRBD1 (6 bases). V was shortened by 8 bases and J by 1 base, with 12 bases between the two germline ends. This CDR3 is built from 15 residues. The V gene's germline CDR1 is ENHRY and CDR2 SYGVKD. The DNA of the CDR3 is TGTGCCATCTCCCGGGACAAGTCTGGGGCCAACGTCCTGACTTTC. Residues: CAISRDKSGANVLTF.

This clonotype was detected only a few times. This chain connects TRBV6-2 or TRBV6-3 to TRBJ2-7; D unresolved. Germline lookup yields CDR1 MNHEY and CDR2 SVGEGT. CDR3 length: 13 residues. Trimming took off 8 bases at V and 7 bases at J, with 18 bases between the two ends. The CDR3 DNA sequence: TGTGCCAGCGGTAAGGATCTGTCTCGGGAGCAGTACTTC. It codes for CASGKDLSREQYF.

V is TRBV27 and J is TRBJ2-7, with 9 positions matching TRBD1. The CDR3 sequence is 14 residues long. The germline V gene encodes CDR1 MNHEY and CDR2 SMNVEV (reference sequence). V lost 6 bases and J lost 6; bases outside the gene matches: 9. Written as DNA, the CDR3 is TGTGCCAGCAGATCAACGGGACAGGGCTTCGAGCAGTACTTC. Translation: CASRSTGQGFEQYF.

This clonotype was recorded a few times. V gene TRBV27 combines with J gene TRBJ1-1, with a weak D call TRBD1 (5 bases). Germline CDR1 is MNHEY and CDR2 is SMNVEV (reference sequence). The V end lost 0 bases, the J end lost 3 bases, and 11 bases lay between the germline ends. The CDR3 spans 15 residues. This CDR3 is CASSLSRGRDTEAFF. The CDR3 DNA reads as TGTGCCAGCAGTTTATCAAGGGGACGGGACACTGAAGCTTTCTTT.

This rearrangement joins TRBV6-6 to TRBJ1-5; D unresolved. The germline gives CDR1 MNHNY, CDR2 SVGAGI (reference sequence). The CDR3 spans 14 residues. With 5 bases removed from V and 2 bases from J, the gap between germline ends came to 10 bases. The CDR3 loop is CASSPPTGNQPQHF. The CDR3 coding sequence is TGTGCCAGCAGTCCACCAACGGGCAATCAGCCCCAGCATTTT.

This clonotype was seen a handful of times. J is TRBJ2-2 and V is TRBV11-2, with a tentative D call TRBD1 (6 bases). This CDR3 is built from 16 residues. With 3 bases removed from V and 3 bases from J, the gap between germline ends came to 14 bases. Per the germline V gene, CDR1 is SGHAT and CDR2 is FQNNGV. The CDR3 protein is CASSLGAGAYTGELFF. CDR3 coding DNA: TGTGCCAGCAGCTTGGGGGCCGGGGCCTACACCGGGGAGCTGTTTTTT. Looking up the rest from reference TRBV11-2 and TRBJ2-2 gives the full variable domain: EAGVAQSPRYKIIEKRQSVAFWCNPISGHATLYWYQQILGQGPKLLIQFQNNGVVDDSQLPKDRFSAERLKGVDSTLKIQPAKLEDSAVYLCASSLGAGAYTGELFFGEGSRLTVL.

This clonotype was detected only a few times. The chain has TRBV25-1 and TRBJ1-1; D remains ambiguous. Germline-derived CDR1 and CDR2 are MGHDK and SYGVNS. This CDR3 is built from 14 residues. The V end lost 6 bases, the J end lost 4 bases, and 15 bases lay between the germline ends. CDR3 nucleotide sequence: TGTGCCAGCAGCCTGATGACGGGGAGCACTGAAGCTTTCTTT. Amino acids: CASSLMTGSTEAFF.

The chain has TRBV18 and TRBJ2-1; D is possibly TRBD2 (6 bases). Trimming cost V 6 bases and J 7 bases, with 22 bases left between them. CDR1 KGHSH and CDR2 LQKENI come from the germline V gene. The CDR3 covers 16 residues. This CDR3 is CASSPNPGGSPNEQFF. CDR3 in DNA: TGTGCCAGCTCCCCTAATCCTGGAGGGAGCCCGAATGAGCAGTTCTTC.

The CDR3 spells CASSLGRGTYNEQFF. The CDR3 DNA sequence: TGTGCCAGCAGTCTAGGGCGGGGGACCTACAATGAGCAGTTCTTC. V usage is TRBV6-5 and J usage is TRBJ2-1, with 7 bases aligning to TRBD2. Germline V gene lookup returns CDR1 MNHEY and CDR2 SVGAGI. V shed 5 bases and J 2 bases; nucleotides not matched to a gene: 6. This CDR3 is 15 amino acids long.

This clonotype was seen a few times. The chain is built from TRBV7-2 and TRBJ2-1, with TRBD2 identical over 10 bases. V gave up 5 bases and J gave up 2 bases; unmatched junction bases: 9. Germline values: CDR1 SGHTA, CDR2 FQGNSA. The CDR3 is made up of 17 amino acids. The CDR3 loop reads CASSTKLLAGTYNEQFF. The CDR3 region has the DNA TGTGCCAGCAGCACGAAATTACTAGCGGGGACCTACAATGAGCAGTTCTTC.

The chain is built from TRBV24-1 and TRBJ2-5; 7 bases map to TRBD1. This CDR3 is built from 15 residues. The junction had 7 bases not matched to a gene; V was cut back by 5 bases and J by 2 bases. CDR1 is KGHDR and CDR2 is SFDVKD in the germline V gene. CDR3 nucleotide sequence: TGTGCCACCAGTGGTCGACAGGGTTTACAAGAGACCCAGTACTTC. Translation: CATSGRQGLQETQYF.

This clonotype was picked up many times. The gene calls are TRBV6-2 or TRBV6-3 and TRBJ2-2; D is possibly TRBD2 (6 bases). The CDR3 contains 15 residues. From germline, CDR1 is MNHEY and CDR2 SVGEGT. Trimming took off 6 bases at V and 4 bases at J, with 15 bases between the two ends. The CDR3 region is CASRDPGSLTGELFF. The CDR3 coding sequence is TGTGCCAGCAGAGATCCCGGGAGTCTCACCGGGGAGCTGTTTTTT.

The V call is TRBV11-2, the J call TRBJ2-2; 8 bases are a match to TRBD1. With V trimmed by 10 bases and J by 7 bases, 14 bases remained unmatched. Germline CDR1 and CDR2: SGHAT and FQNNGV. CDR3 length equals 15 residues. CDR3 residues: CATHRGQGANGELFF. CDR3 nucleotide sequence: TGTGCCACCCACCGGGGGCAGGGGGCGAACGGGGAGCTGTTTTTT. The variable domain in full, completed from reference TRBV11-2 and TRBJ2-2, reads EAGVAQSPRYKIIEKRQSVAFWCNPISGHATLYWYQQILGQGPKLLIQFQNNGVVDDSQLPKDRFSAERLKGVDSTLKIQPAKLEDSAVYLCATHRGQGANGELFFGEGSRLTVL.

The CDR3 loop reads CSVATQSQETQYF. Written as DNA, the CDR3 is TGCAGCGTCGCGACACAATCCCAAGAGACCCAGTACTTC. The rearrangement links TRBV29-1 to TRBJ2-5; D uncertain. CDR1 SQVTM and CDR2 ANQGSEA come from the germline V gene. Trimming cost V 6 bases and J 1 base, with 12 bases left between them. This CDR3 has 13 residues.

The CDR3 bases are TGTGCCATCAGCCTACAGGGGCCGAGCACCGGGGAGCTGTTTTTT. It codes for CAISLQGPSTGELFF. The rearrangement links TRBV10-3 to TRBJ2-2; 7 positions match TRBD1. Germline CDR1 ENHRY, CDR2 SYGVKD. With V trimmed by 6 bases and J by 4 bases, 8 bases remained unmatched. The CDR3 sequence is 15 residues long.

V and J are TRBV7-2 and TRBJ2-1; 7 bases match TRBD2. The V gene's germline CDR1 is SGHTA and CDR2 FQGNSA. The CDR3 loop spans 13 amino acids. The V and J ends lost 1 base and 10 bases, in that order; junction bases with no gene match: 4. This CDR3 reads CASSLENGREQFF. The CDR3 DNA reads TGTGCCAGCAGCTTAGAAAACGGGAGGGAGCAGTTCTTC.

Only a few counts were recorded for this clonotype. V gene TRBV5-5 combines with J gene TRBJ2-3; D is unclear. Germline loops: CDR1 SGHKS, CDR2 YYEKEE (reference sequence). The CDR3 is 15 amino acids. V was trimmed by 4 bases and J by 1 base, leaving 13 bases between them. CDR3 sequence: CASSPRPLGTDTQYF. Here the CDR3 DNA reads TGTGCCAGCAGCCCCCGCCCCCTAGGCACAGATACGCAGTATTTT.

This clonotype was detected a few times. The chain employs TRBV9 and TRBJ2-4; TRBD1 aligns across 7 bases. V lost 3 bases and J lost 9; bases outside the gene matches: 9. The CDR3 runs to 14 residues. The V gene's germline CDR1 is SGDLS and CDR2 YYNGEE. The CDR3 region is CASSETGALGIQYF. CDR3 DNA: TGTGCCAGCAGCGAAACAGGGGCGCTCGGCATTCAGTACTTC.